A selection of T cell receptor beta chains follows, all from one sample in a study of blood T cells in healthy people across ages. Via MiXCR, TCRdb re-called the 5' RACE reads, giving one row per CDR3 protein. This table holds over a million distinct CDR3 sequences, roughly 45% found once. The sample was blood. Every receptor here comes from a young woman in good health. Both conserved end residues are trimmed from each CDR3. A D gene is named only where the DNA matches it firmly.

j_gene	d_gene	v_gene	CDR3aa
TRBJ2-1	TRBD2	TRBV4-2	ASSQEGGLAGLEQF
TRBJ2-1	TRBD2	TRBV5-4	ASSFRLAGEPF
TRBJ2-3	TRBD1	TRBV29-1	SVGGETGGTDTQY
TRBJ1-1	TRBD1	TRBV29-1	SVGKGAFEAF
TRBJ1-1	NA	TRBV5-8	ASSRIGGNTEAF
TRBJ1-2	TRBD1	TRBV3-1	ASSSGGSHGYT
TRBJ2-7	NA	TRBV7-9	ASSSSTPIPSYEQY
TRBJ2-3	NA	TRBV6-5	ASSYGPLAADTQY
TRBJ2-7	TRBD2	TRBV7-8	ASSEDPGGGSYEQY
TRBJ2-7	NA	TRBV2	ASSDVGGWEQY
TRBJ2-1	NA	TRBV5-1	ARSTTASSNEQF
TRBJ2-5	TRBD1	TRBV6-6	ASSPDRVKETQY
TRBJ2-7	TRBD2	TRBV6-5	ASSYGAGGDNEQY
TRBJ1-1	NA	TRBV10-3	AISDVVGETEAF
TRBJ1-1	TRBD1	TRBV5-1	ASSGQAGTEIRNTEAF
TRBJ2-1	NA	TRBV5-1	ASNLGPNFSYNEQF
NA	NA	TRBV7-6	ASSSDELREQY
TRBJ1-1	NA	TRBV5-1	ASSLILQQGCGKDTEAF
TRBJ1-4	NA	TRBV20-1	SAKENPNEKLF
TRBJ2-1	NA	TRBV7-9	ASSLAPSGREQF
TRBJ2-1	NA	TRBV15	ATSSPGDHNEQF
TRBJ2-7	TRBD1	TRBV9	ASSVGQGYNEQY
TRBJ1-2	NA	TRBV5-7	ASSPGKTLYGYT
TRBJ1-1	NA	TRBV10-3	AIKEGSLNTEAF
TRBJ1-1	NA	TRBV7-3	ASSLTNRVATEAF
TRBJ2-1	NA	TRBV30	AWSPTRADPREF
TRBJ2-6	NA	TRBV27	ASSHKFQGAGANVLT
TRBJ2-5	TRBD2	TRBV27	ASSTPSGGEETQY
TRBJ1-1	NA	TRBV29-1	SASASPNTEAF
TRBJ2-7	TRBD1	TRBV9	ASSDRDRGGEQY